This T cell receptor (beta chain) is drawn from a study of shared clonotypes between healthy human individuals (dated by TCRdb to 2018 to 2020). Turning to the overall study: Three men and two women, aged 18 to 49 years, made up the cohort. For each donor, CD4 naive and CD4 memory were each given three plates, CD8 naive was given two plates, and CD8 memory was given one plate. To estimate repertoire size and how much clonotypes are shared between individuals, the study performed deep sequencing of blood TCR repertoires from about five healthy adults. Different laboratories and diverse techniques were used to prepare libraries and sequence TCR repertoires, to increase sequencing depth and limit assay-specific biases. Each donor's leukapheresis produced roughly between about 0.9 and 9.5 billion PBMCs. Results the study describes overall, beyond this receptor: The genetic and exposure-history diversity represented was limited by the small number of donors. When four donors were compared, the shared fraction of clonotypes was around 5% for naive CD4, around 3.5% for naive CD8, 2.3% for memory CD4, and under 0.5% for memory CD8. Compared with non-shared clonotypes, the clonotypes found in all four sorted-subset donors had higher generation probabilities. Pairwise subsampling indicated that sequencing depth was expected to affect the degree of clonotype sharing among donors. Even with the large sequencing depth, rarefaction of the sorted-subset datasets indicated that sequencing was incomplete. Estimated clonotype richness was generally larger for naive than for memory subsets. Sampling was limited to blood, and TCR repertoires in tissue likely differ from TCR repertoires in blood.

A note on this clone: The antigen this receptor binds is unknown. No base-level quality is on record; no much larger clone is a single base apart.

The CDR3 starts with the cysteine, ends with the phenylalanine, and has 15 residues. Just the 45-base CDR3 DNA is kept, in frame starting at base 1. The germline V gene specifies SGHTA as CDR1 and FQGNSA as CDR2. The junction shows trimming of 4 bases on V and 2 bases on J, plus 14 bases between the germline ends. TCR CDR3 regions were amplified from genomic DNA by multiplex PCR using the deep immunoSEQ assay. Extracted genomic DNA from each cell subset was distributed evenly across all wells of several immunoSEQ 96-well plates, and each plate was treated as a replicate. Each replicate PCR for sorted subsets received around 200 ng genomic DNA, equal to tens of thousands of T cell genomes. Purified libraries were quantified with a Qubit 3.0 fluorometer, sized on a Bioanalyzer 2100, and re-quantified with the KAPA Library Quantification kit. A separate single-read 150-cycle Illumina NextSeq 550 flow cell was used to sequence each immunoSEQ 96-well plate. In the authors' own workflow: Because only junctional sequences without quality scores were contained in the immunoSEQ output, filtering matching that applied to full-length reads could not be performed. To assign V/J genes and CDR3, sequences were annotated against IMGT germline references using PyIR, a Python wrapper for IgBLAST v1.9. Any read was removed if the V/J assignment was weak (E-value above 1e-6), the CDR3 was missing, or the read contained stop codons, out-of-frame junctions, or ambiguous translated residues. A V3J clonotype was defined by an identical inferred V gene, J gene, and CDR3 amino acid sequence. Percentage overlap between repertoires was calculated by dividing the number of shared unique clonotypes by the size of the smaller repertoire. Richness of each repertoire was evaluated using RTK rarefaction, the Chao1 estimator, and Recon v2.1 estimates of unobserved clonotypes. Generation probabilities for all TCRbeta clonotypes obtained by the gDNA method from a handful of donors were computed using OLGA. This immuneACCESS table, as held by TCRdb, lists in-frame sequences with V and J called but not all clones. Of the missing ones, under half trace to an unresolved V gene in checked studies; the others have no known cause. That table is the source of V, J and clone size, and D and trimming were worked out from the DNA. For this sample the table gives about 1.1 million clones, of which approximately 80% were detected only once. The ten largest clones add up to roughly 0.82% of the sample.

Donors were healthy HIV-negative adults with no recently reported acute infections or vaccinations. Every donor was a Caucasian adult residing in Nashville, Tennessee, USA. CD4+ T cells were enriched through magnetic negative selection, after which naive cells were positively selected on CD45RA and the remaining negative fraction served as the memory subset. Blood was obtained by leukapheresis, after which PBMCs were separated by Ficoll-Histopaque density gradient centrifugation and cryopreserved in liquid nitrogen vapor phase. Analytical flow cytometry was used to check the purity and quantity of every magnetically sorted T cell population. From each sorted fraction, genomic DNA was isolated and quantified by UV absorbance on a Nanodrop 2000c.

This receptor was identified in a young man in good health. Some clones in this sample may be carry-over from other donors' samples. The V and J genes are TRBV7-2 and TRBJ2-5; the D gene assignment is perhaps TRBD1 or TRBD2, with each matching 5 bases. The specimen was memory CD4+ T cells from PBMCs. Sample cell subset or site, as interpreted from the label and publication: CD45RA-negative fraction. The CDR3: CASSWGSSLQETQYF. The sequenced DNA is TGTGCCAGCAGCTGGGGGTCTAGCCTACAAGAGACCCAGTACTTC. Supplemented by the reference TRBV7-2 and TRBJ2-5 proteins around the CDR3, the complete variable domain is GAGVSQSPSNKVTEKGKDVELRCDPISGHTALYWYRQSLGQGLEFLIYFQGNSAPDKSGLPSDRFSAERTGGSVSTLTIQRTQQEDSAVYLCASSWGSSLQETQYFGPGTRLLVL.